A single sample is the source of the 10 T cell receptor beta chains below, sequenced in a study of graft-versus-host responses after intestinal transplantation. Their antigen targets remain unknown. The data were produced by immunoSEQ multiplex PCR, yet TCRdb's version contains in-frame clones alone and is incomplete. Seen here are under 45,000 clones, roughly 95% observed once, and the top ten hold around 0.2%. The sample was unstimulated CD4+ T cells sorted from spleen or lymph node cells, taken before transplant. These receptors were taken from a human donor who was the organ donor for an intestinal transplant.

This rearrangement joins TRBV28 to TRBJ1-1; D is possibly TRBD1 (6 bases). The germline gives CDR1 MDHEN, CDR2 SYDVKM. This CDR3 has 14 amino acids. V was clipped by 5 bases and J by 0 bases, with 10 bases between them. Here the CDR3 DNA reads TGTGCCAGCAGTACCGGACAGATGAACACTGAAGCTTTCTTT. This codes for CASSTGQMNTEAFF. The whole variable domain, remainder taken from reference TRBV28 and TRBJ1-1, is DVKVTQSSRYLVKRTGEKVFLECVQDMDHENMFWYRQDPGLGLRLIYFSYDVKMKEKGDIPEGYSVSREKKERFSLILESASTNQTSMYLCASSTGQMNTEAFFGQGTRLTVV.

This clone was observed once. Compared with germline, one end of the junction differs, possibly owing to a read error. This rearrangement joins TRBV11-2 to TRBJ1-1, with 7 bases lining up with TRBD1. Germline V gene sequence: CDR1 SGHAT, CDR2 FQNNGV. The length of the CDR3 is 13 residues. CDR3 coding DNA: TGTGCCAGCACCTTAGGTCGGACAGGACAAGCTTTCTTT. Its translation is CASTLGRTGQAFF.

This clone was picked up one time. The J gene is TRBJ2-1, the V gene TRBV28, with 9 bases aligning to TRBD2. Germline CDR1 reads MDHEN; CDR2 reads SYDVKM. CDR3 size: 17 residues. V shed 1 base and J 4 bases; nucleotides not matched to a gene: 8. CDR3: CASSLFSASGAYNEQFF. In DNA, the CDR3 is TGTGCCAGCAGTTTATTTTCGGCTAGCGGGGCGTACAATGAGCAGTTCTTC.

CDR3 residues: CASSDISGGSRFF. CDR3 DNA: TGTGCCAGCAGTGATATTAGCGGGGGGTCCCGGTTCTTC. The V gene is TRBV2, the J gene TRBJ2-1, with 10 bases lining up with TRBD2. The J segment lost 15 bases and the V segment lost 3 bases, leaving 8 bases of the junction unmatched. Germline CDR1 reads SNHLY; CDR2 reads FYNNEI. The CDR3 length is 13 residues.

The chain recombines TRBV6-5 with TRBJ2-3; 7 positions agree with TRBD1. Germline loops: CDR1 MNHEY, CDR2 SVGAGI. Losses at the gene ends were 6 bases for V and 5 bases for J; bases not matched to a gene: 11. The CDR3 sequence is 15 residues long. The CDR3 DNA reads as TGTGCCAGCAGCCGGGACAGAAGAGGGAAAGATACGCAGTATTTT. It yields the protein CASSRDRRGKDTQYF.

This clone has just one count. The J gene is TRBJ1-4, the V gene TRBV5-6; 8 nucleotides line up with TRBD1. This CDR3 is 14 amino acids long. Germline loops: CDR1 SGHDT, CDR2 YYEEEE. The junction had 3 bases not matched to a gene; V was cut back by 1 base and J by 7 bases. The CDR3 region is CASSLRQGSEKLFF. In DNA form, the CDR3 reads TGTGCCAGCAGCTTGAGACAGGGGAGTGAAAAACTGTTTTTT. The whole variable domain, remainder taken from reference TRBV5-6 and TRBJ1-4, is DAGVTQSPTHLIKTRGQQVTLRCSPKSGHDTVSWYQQALGQGPQFIFQYYEEEERQRGNFPDRFSGHQFPNYSSELNVNALLLGDSALYLCASSLRQGSEKLFFGSGTQLSVL.

CDR3 protein: CASSASYEQYF. The CDR3 DNA sequence: TGCGCCAGCAGCGCCTCCTACGAGCAGTACTTC. The V and J genes are TRBV5-1 and TRBJ2-7; D is unclear. Trimming stripped 4 bases from V and 0 bases from J, with 2 bases between. Germline-derived CDR1 and CDR2 are SGHRS and YFSETQ. The CDR3 is 11 residues long.

The gene calls are TRBV6-5 and TRBJ1-2; D is ambiguous. V was shortened by 2 bases and J by 4 bases, with 11 bases between the two germline ends. Per the germline V gene, CDR1 is MNHEY and CDR2 is SVGAGI. The CDR3 totals 14 residues. CDR3 loop: CASSYTLSSYGYTF. The CDR3 DNA reads TGTGCCAGCAGTTACACACTGTCCTCCTATGGCTACACCTTC.

The V and J genes are TRBV11-2 and TRBJ1-3; D not resolved. CDR1 SGHAT and CDR2 FQNNGV come from the germline V gene. Trimming took 7 bases from V and 0 from J, leaving 7 bases between them. This CDR3 region has 13 residues. As DNA, the CDR3 is TGTGCCAGCATACCAGACTCTGGAAACACCATATATTTT. It specifies CASIPDSGNTIYF. The variable domain in full, completed from reference TRBV11-2 and TRBJ1-3, reads EAGVAQSPRYKIIEKRQSVAFWCNPISGHATLYWYQQILGQGPKLLIQFQNNGVVDDSQLPKDRFSAERLKGVDSTLKIQPAKLEDSAVYLCASIPDSGNTIYFGEGSWLTVV.

This clone showed up just a few times. The rearrangement links TRBV29-1 to TRBJ2-2; D is uncertain. The germline V and J ends were trimmed by 1 base and 4 bases, with 4 bases remaining between them. CDR1 and CDR2 (germline): SQVTM, ANQGSEA. CDR3 size: 12 residues. The CDR3 region is CSVEGSTGELFF. The CDR3 bases are TGCAGCGTTGAAGGGAGCACCGGGGAGCTGTTTTTT.